Listed below are T cell receptor beta chains from one sample, sequenced in a study of T cells after yellow fever vaccination. Via MiXCR, TCRdb re-called the 5' RACE reads, giving one row per CDR3 protein. The data contain roughly 300,000 distinct CDR3 sequences, around 7.3% of them singletons. The sample was PBMCs, taken about 49 days after the first yellow fever vaccination. All receptors come from a man younger than 35 who received the YFV17D yellow fever vaccine. CDR3s include the opening cysteine and the closing phenylalanine or tryptophan. A D gene is named only where the DNA matches it firmly. Expanded clones are given a class, and other clones once, few, many or no size at all.

clone size	D gene	V gene	J gene	CDR3 DNA	CDR3 protein
-	-	TRBV12-3/TRBV12-4	TRBJ1-2	TGTGCCAGCAGTTCCCGGGGGGTCCCTCCCTATGGCTACACCTTC	CASSSRGVPPYGYTF
-	-	TRBV3-1	TRBJ2-3	TGTGCCAGCAGCCAAGAAAGGGTTACAGATACGCAGTATTTT	CASSQERVTDTQYF
few	TRBD1	TRBV5-1	TRBJ2-3	TGCGCCAGCAGCTTGGTCGGCGGGACAGGGGGTGTCACAGATACGCAGTATTTT	CASSLVGGTGGVTDTQYF
few	-	TRBV5-1	TRBJ2-7	TGCGCCAGCAGCTTGGTTGCAGGGAGGTACGAGCAGTACTTC	CASSLVAGRYEQYF
many	-	TRBV21-1	TRBJ2-1	TGTGCCAGCAGCTATTCAGGGACAGCCCTCAATGAGCAGTTCTTC	CASSYSGTALNEQFF
few	TRBD1	TRBV18	TRBJ2-2	TGTGCCAGCTCTCTACGACAGGGGCGCACCGGGGAGCTGTTTTTT	CASSLRQGRTGELFF
-	-	TRBV6-5	TRBJ2-5	TGTGCCAGCAGTTCGCCAACAGACACGCAAGAGACCCAGTACTTC	CASSSPTDTQETQYF
-	-	TRBV7-8	TRBJ1-5	TGTGCCAGCAGCCCCCTATGGGATAGCAATCAGCCCCAGCATTTT	CASSPLWDSNQPQHF
many	-	TRBV7-2	TRBJ2-1	TGTGCCAGCAGCTTGGGGGCCTACAATGAGCAGTTCTTC	CASSLGAYNEQFF
few	TRBD2	TRBV11-2	TRBJ2-1	TGTGCCAGCAGCTGGAGGAGCGGGGGGGCGGTAAATGAGCAGTTCTTC	CASSWRSGGAVNEQFF
-	TRBD2	TRBV27	TRBJ2-2	TGTGCCAGCAGTTTATTGCGCAGCGGGGATCTAGACACCGGGGAGCTGTTTTTT	CASSLLRSGDLDTGELFF
-	TRBD1	TRBV5-1	TRBJ2-2	TGCGCCAGCAGCTTGGACCCGAACAGGGGCGCCGGGGAGCTGTTTTTT	CASSLDPNRGAGELFF
-	-	TRBV9	TRBJ1-4	TGTGCCAGCAGCGTGGACGGAACAACTAATGAAAAACTGTTTTTT	CASSVDGTTNEKLFF
-	-	TRBV7-9	TRBJ1-2	TGTGCCAGCAGCCAGAGCGTACAGGGTGGTGGCTACACCTTC	CASSQSVQGGGYTF
few	-	TRBV30	TRBJ1-5	TGTGCCTGGCCGACGCTCGGACAAAGGGCTCAGCCCCAGCATTTT	CAWPTLGQRAQPQHF
few	-	TRBV7-2	TRBJ2-3	TGTGCCAGCAGCTCCAAAGGCCCCCCCCTAACAGATACGCAGTATTTT	CASSSKGPPLTDTQYF
few	-	TRBV18	TRBJ1-6	TGTGCCAGCTCACAAGTTGGCAGGCATGCTTCACCCCTCCACTTT	CASSQVGRHASPLHF
many	-	TRBV7-9	TRBJ2-3	TGTGCCAGCAGCCGACCTATTAGCACAGATACGCAGTATTTT	CASSRPISTDTQYF
-	-	TRBV20-1	TRBJ2-4	TGCAGTGCTAGAGCGTCACTAGCCAAAAACATTCAGTACTTC	CSARASLAKNIQYF
many	-	TRBV12-3/TRBV12-4	TRBJ1-2	TGTGCCAGCAGCCCGGGCAGCAGGGCGCCCTATGGCTACACCTTC	CASSPGSRAPYGYTF
few	TRBD1	TRBV20-1	TRBJ2-5	TGCAGTGCTGAAGGGACAGAAGAGACCCAGTACTTC	CSAEGTEETQYF
few	-	TRBV7-9	TRBJ1-1	TGTGCCAGCAGCCCCGCGGCGAGCTTTGTAGCTTTCTTT	CASSPAASFVAFF
many	-	TRBV5-4	TRBJ2-3	TGTGCCAGCAGACGATTCGGCAAAAGCACAGATACGCAGTATTTT	CASRRFGKSTDTQYF
-	-	TRBV11-2	TRBJ2-7	TGTGCCAGCAGCCGCGGGTTTTGGTACGAGCAGTACTTC	CASSRGFWYEQYF
few	-	TRBV5-1	TRBJ2-3	TGCGCCAGCAGACGGACGGGTCACGCAGATACGCAGTATTTT	CASRRTGHADTQYF
few	-	TRBV12-3/TRBV12-4	TRBJ2-3	TGTGCCAGCAGTCGGGCCTTATACACAGATACGCAGTATTTT	CASSRALYTDTQYF